This T cell receptor (beta chain) was sequenced for a study of T cell changes during pregnancy in multiple sclerosis. CDR3 length: 14 residues. V shed 5 bases, J shed 0 bases, and the junction held 3 bases outside the gene matches. Germline values: CDR1 LNHDA, CDR2 SQIVND (reference sequence). This clone was recorded only once. Libraries were prepared by immunoSEQ multiplex PCR; TCRdb keeps only in-frame clonotypes and omits some of them. Among approximately 41,000 clones listed, approximately 94% were seen once. The rearrangement links TRBV19 to TRBJ1-1, with 7 nucleotides matching TRBD1. The sequence derives from a female donor with multiple sclerosis, enrolled in a pregnancy study. The sequencing here drew on CD4+ T cells from peripheral blood mononuclear cells, taken in the second trimester of pregnancy. The DNA for the CDR3 is TGTGCCAGTAGTGCCGGGACAGTGAACACTGAAGCTTTCTTT. Translating gives CASSAGTVNTEAFF.